The present T cell receptor (beta chain) was sequenced within a study of T-cell reconstitution after alpha-beta-depleted transplantation in children. The TCRbeta library incorporated unique molecular identifiers. A single record per CDR3 protein comes from TCRdb applying MiXCR to the PCR reads. This sample has 600,000 to 700,000 distinct CDR3 sequences, with over 15% found just once. This CDR3 spans 13 amino acids. The V and J ends lost 5 bases and 1 base respectively, with 7 bases between them. The rearrangement links TRBV12-3 or TRBV12-4 to TRBJ2-3; D unresolved. This material consisted of PBMCs from the stem cell graft donor, taken from the stem cell graft. The TCR was taken from a human donor who donated a stem cell graft to a child with acute myeloid leukemia. CDR3 bases: TGTGCCAGCAGTCTCTTCGGCACAGATACGCAGTATTTT. It specifies CASSLFGTDTQYF.